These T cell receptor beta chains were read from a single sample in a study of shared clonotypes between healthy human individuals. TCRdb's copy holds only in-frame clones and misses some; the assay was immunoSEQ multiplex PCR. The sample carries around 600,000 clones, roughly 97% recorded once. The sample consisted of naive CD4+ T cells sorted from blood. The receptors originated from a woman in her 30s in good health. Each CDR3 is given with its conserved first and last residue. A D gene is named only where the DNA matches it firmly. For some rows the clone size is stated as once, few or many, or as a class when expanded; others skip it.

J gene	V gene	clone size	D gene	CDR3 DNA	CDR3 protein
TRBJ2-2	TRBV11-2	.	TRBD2	TGTGCCAGCAGCTTTTACGCGGGAGGCACCGGGGAGCTGTTTTTT	CASSFYAGGTGELFF
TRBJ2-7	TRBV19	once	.	TGTGCCGGCCGACAGGAGAACTACGAGCAGTACTTC	CAGRQENYEQYF
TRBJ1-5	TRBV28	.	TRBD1	TGTGCCAGCAGGCCTTACAGGGGGCGAGAACAGCCCCAGCATTTT	CASRPYRGREQPQHF
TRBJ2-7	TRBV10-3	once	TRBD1	TGTGCCATCAGTGAGTCGACAGGGTCTCTATACGAGCAGTACTTC	CAISESTGSLYEQYF
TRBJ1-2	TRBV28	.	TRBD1	TGTGCCAGCAGTCCAACCACGAGTTACAGGGGGAACTATGGCTACACCTTC	CASSPTTSYRGNYGYTF
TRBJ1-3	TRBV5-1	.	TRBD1	TGCGCCAGCAGCTTGGGACAGGGGGCCGGCTCTGGAAACACCATATATTTT	CASSLGQGAGSGNTIYF
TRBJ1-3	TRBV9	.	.	TGTGCCAGCAGACCCAACTCTGGAAACACCATATATTTT	CASRPNSGNTIYF
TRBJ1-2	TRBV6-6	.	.	TGTGCCAGCAGCTCTACGGACCTCTATGGCTACACCTTC	CASSSTDLYGYTF
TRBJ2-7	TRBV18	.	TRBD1	TGTGCCAGCTCACCATGGGACAGGGAATATCTAGAACAGTACTTC	CASSPWDREYLEQYF
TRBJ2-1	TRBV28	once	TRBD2	TGTGCCAGCAGCACTCCGGGACTAGCGGACTCCTACAATGAGCAGTTCTTC	CASSTPGLADSYNEQFF
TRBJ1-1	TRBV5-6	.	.	TGTGCCAGCAGCTTGGTTGGTGTCGGAATGAACACTGAAGCTTTCTTT	CASSLVGVGMNTEAFF
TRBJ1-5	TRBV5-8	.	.	TGTGCCAGCAGCCTCGGGGGCAGCCGCAATCAGCCCCAGCATTTT	CASSLGGSRNQPQHF
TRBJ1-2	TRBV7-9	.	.	TGTGCCAGCAGCTTAGCAGGCCGCCGGGAGTTTAACTATGGCTACACCTTC	CASSLAGRREFNYGYTF
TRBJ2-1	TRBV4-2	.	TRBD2	TGTGCCAGCAGCCAAGACGGGCTAGCGGGAGGTGAGCAGTTCTTC	CASSQDGLAGGEQFF
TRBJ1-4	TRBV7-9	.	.	TGTGCCAGCAGCGACCCAGGACAGCTTTACACCGCAACTAATGAAAAACTGTTTTTT	CASSDPGQLYTATNEKLFF
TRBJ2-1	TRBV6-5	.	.	TGTGCCAGCAGTTACCAGATACAGGGCAATGAGCAGTTCTTC	CASSYQIQGNEQFF
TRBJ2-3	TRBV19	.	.	TGTGCCAGTAGTACCGGGGGTCGGCGGCCAGATACGCAGTATTTT	CASSTGGRRPDTQYF
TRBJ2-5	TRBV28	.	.	TGTGCCAGCAGTGTGGGACATCACCCGAGGACCCAGTACTTC	CASSVGHHPRTQYF
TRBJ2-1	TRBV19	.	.	TGTGCCAGTAGGATCGACTGGACGGGAGTCAATGAGCAGTTCTTC	CASRIDWTGVNEQFF
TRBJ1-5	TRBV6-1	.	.	TGTGCCAGCAGTGACCCCATAAGGGGTCCCAATCAGCCCCAGCATTTT	CASSDPIRGPNQPQHF
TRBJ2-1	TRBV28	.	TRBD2	TGTGCCAGCAGCTCTATCGGGAGGGGAAGCTCCTACAATGAGCAGTTCTTC	CASSSIGRGSSYNEQFF
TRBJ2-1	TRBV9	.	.	TGTGCCAGCAGCGTAGCGGCGGGCAGACACAATGAGCAGTTCTTC	CASSVAAGRHNEQFF
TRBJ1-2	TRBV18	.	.	TGTGCCAGCTCACCGGGGCGAGAGTATGGCTACACCTTC	CASSPGREYGYTF
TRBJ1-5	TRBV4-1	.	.	TGCGCCAGCAGCCAAGATCGGGGGGACCGGGCCCAGCATTTT	CASSQDRGDRAQHF
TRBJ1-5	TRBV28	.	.	TGTGCCAGCAGAGATAGCAATCAGCCCCAGCATTTT	CASRDSNQPQHF
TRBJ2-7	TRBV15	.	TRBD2	TGTGCCACCAGCAATGTCAACGGACTAGCGGGAGTTAGGTACGAGCAGTACTTC	CATSNVNGLAGVRYEQYF
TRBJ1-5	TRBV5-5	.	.	TGTGCCAGCAGCGAGGTCTACTGGGGCCAGCCCCAGCATTTT	CASSEVYWGQPQHF
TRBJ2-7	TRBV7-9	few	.	TGTGCCAGCAGCTTGGGGATTCTTAACAACGGGCAGTACTTC	CASSLGILNNGQYF
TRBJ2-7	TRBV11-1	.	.	TGTGCCAGCAGCCGCACGGGGTACGAGCAGTACTTC	CASSRTGYEQYF
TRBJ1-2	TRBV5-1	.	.	TGCGCCAGCAGCTTGGAAGGGGACAACCTCTATGGCTACACCTTC	CASSLEGDNLYGYTF
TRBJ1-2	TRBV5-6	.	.	TGTGCCAGCAGCTTCTGGAATGGCTACACCTTC	CASSFWNGYTF
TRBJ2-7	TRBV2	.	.	TGTGCCAGCAGTACCCGGACAGCCTCCTACGAGCAGTACTTC	CASSTRTASYEQYF
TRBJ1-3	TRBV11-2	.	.	TGTGCCAGCAGCCAGGGAAGGGCTGGAAACACCATATATTTT	CASSQGRAGNTIYF
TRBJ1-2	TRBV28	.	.	TGTGCCAGCAGTTTCAGGGGAGGTGGCTACACCTTC	CASSFRGGGYTF
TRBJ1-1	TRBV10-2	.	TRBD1	TGCGCCAGCAGGAGGACAGGGGGAGGCACTGAAGCTTTCTTT	CASRRTGGGTEAFF
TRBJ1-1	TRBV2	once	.	TGTGCCAGCAGTACGTTAGGGGTGGGCACTGAAGCTTTCTTT	CASSTLGVGTEAFF
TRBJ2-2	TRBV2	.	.	TGTGCCAGCAGTGGACAGAACACCGGGGAGCTGTTTTTT	CASSGQNTGELFF
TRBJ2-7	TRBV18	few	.	TGTGCCAGCTCACAAGGGGGGAGCGAGCAGTACTTC	CASSQGGSEQYF
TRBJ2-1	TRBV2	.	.	TGTGCCAGCAGTTTACAAATTAATGAGCAGTTCTTC	CASSLQINEQFF
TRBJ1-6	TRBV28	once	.	TGTGCCAGCACCCTGACAGTTCTAAAAGGGTCACCCCTCCACTTT	CASTLTVLKGSPLHF
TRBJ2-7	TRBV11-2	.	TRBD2	TGTGCCAGCAGCTCGGGCCTAGCGGGCTACTACGAGCAGTACTTC	CASSSGLAGYYEQYF
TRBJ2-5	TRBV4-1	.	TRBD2	TGCGCCAGCAGCCAAGGCCCGGGAGGGATAGAGACCCAGTACTTC	CASSQGPGGIETQYF
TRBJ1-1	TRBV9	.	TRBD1	TGTGCCAGCAGCGTAGGTCGACAGGGGGACGCTGAAGCTTTCTTT	CASSVGRQGDAEAFF
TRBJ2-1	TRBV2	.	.	TGTGCCACACACCCCGAGCTACTTACCTACAATGAGCAGTTCTTC	CATHPELLTYNEQFF
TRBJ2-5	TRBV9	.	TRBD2	TGTGCCAGCAGCGAATATTCCGGGACTACACAAGAGACCCAGTACTTC	CASSEYSGTTQETQYF
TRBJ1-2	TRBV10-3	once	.	TGTGCCATCAGATACGACAGCTGGGGGCCTAACTATGGCTACACCTTC	CAIRYDSWGPNYGYTF
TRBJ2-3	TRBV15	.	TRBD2	TGTGCCACCAGCAGAGTTCCGCGGGAGGGCGCAGATACGCAGTATTTT	CATSRVPREGADTQYF
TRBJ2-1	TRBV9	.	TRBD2	TGTGCCAGCAGCGGTAGCGGGGCCTCCTACAATGAGCAGTTCTTC	CASSGSGASYNEQFF
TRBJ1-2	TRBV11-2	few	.	TGTGCCAGCAGCTCCCTCTCGAGGCCTGGCTACACCTTC	CASSSLSRPGYTF